These T cell receptor beta chains were read from a single sample in a study of control samples from healthy donors and cancer patients. Assay used: immunoSEQ multiplex PCR; TCRdb lists only in-frame clones, some missing. The repertoire holds 130,000 or so clones, around 92% seen once, with approximately 2.2% in the top ten. Sequencing input: blood. These receptors were taken from a woman aged 45-59 years in good health. Each CDR3 is given with its conserved first and last residue. A D gene is named only where the DNA matches it firmly. Not every row has a clone size; where given, it reads once, few, many or a size class.

cdr3_aa | cdr3_nt | clone_size | j_call | d_call | v_call
CASSLRDSDSYEQYF | TGCGCCAGCAGTCTTCGGGACTCCGACTCCTACGAGCAGTACTTC | . | TRBJ2-7 | . | TRBV23-1
CASSPDSYNEQFF | TGTGCCAGCAGTCCTGATAGTTACAATGAGCAGTTCTTC | . | TRBJ2-1 | . | TRBV6-5
CGGLAKNIQYF | TGCGGGGGACTAGCCAAAAACATTCAGTACTTC | . | TRBJ2-4 | . | TRBV20-1
CASIPPGTTSGNTIYF | TGTGCCAGTATCCCACCCGGGACAACCTCTGGAAACACCATATATTTT | . | TRBJ1-3 | . | TRBV25-1
CSASQGSHGYTF | TGCAGTGCTAGTCAGGGTTCGCATGGCTACACCTTC | . | TRBJ1-2 | . | TRBV20-1
CASSELGRRNYEQYF | TGTGCCAGCAGTGAACTGGGACGGAGAAACTACGAGCAGTACTTC | . | TRBJ2-7 | . | TRBV2
CASSSTGTVSNEQFF | TGTGCCAGCAGCTCTACCGGGACAGTATCCAATGAGCAGTTCTTC | . | TRBJ2-1 | TRBD1 | TRBV28
CSVVETGEAFF | TGCAGCGTTGTTGAGACAGGGGAAGCTTTCTTT | . | TRBJ1-1 | TRBD1 | TRBV29-1
CASSYISGQLSNQPQHF | TGTGCCAGCAGTTATATATCCGGACAGCTAAGCAATCAGCCCCAGCATTTT | . | TRBJ1-5 | . | TRBV27
CAWSSATGNTIYF | TGTGCCTGGAGTTCCGCGACAGGGAACACCATATATTTT | . | TRBJ1-3 | TRBD1 | TRBV30
CASSPGQGTGHEQYF | TGTGCCAGCTCACCAGGACAGGGGACGGGCCACGAGCAGTACTTC | . | TRBJ2-7 | TRBD1 | TRBV18
CGCKGRTEAFF | TGTGGATGCAAGGGTCGCACTGAAGCTTTCTTT | . | TRBJ1-1 | . | TRBV28
CAWNPTRSGELFF | TGTGCCTGGAACCCGACTAGATCCGGGGAGCTGTTTTTT | . | TRBJ2-2 | . | TRBV30
CASSQLPRTSGEVGEQFF | TGCGCCAGCAGCCAACTCCCCAGGACTAGCGGGGAAGTGGGTGAGCAGTTCTTC | . | TRBJ2-1 | TRBD2 | TRBV4-1
CASSFYSASYNEQFF | TGCGCCAGCAGCTTTTATTCTGCGTCCTACAATGAGCAGTTCTTC | . | TRBJ2-1 | . | TRBV5-1
CATSRGLAGTITDTQYF | TGTGCCACCAGCAGGGGACTAGCGGGGACCATCACAGATACGCAGTATTTT | . | TRBJ2-3 | TRBD2 | TRBV15
CASSRTGYNEKLFF | TGTGCCAGCAGCAGGACAGGATATAATGAAAAACTGTTTTTT | once | TRBJ1-4 | TRBD1 | TRBV25-1
CASSLVPGGTGETQYF | TGTGCCAGCAGCTTGGTTCCGGGGGGAACCGGGGAGACCCAGTACTTC | . | TRBJ2-5 | TRBD2 | TRBV5-6
CASGGGLAVPSEQYF | TGTGCCAGCGGAGGGGGACTAGCGGTGCCTAGCGAGCAGTACTTC | . | TRBJ2-7 | TRBD2 | TRBV27
CASSQLVGTQYF | TGTGCCAGCAGCCAACTAGTGGGCACGCAGTATTTT | . | TRBJ2-3 | . | TRBV11-1
CASSYPRTVGTEAFF | TGTGCCAGCAGTTACCCAAGGACAGTTGGGACTGAAGCTTTCTTT | . | TRBJ1-1 | . | TRBV6-6
CASSPQGVNNQPQHF | TGTGCCAGCTCACCACAGGGGGTCAACAATCAGCCCCAGCATTTT | . | TRBJ1-5 | . | TRBV18
CASSLGRNEQFF | TGTGCCAGCAGTTTAGGGCGCAATGAGCAGTTCTTC | once | TRBJ2-1 | . | TRBV12-3/TRBV12-4
CASSRTGTEQFF | TGTGCCAGCAGCAGAACAGGGACTGAGCAGTTCTTC | once | TRBJ2-1 | . | TRBV5-5
CASSLVGRIGGYGSPLHF | TGCGCCAGCAGCTTGGTGGGTCGCATAGGGGGCTATGGTTCACCCCTCCACTTT | . | TRBJ1-6 | TRBD1 | TRBV5-1
CASSFGLNTEAFF | TGTGCCAGCAGTTTCGGTTTGAACACTGAAGCTTTCTTT | . | TRBJ1-1 | . | TRBV12-3/TRBV12-4
CASSLAGGHPYGYTF | TGCGCCAGCAGCTTGGCGGGGGGCCACCCCTATGGCTACACCTTC | . | TRBJ1-2 | . | TRBV5-1
CASSLSWALRETQYF | TGTGCCAGCAGTTTATCGTGGGCTCTCCGGGAGACCCAGTACTTC | . | TRBJ2-5 | . | TRBV27
CASSNRDRGGQPQHF | TGTGCCAGCAGTAACCGGGACAGGGGAGGTCAGCCCCAGCATTTT | . | TRBJ1-5 | TRBD1 | TRBV6-6
CASSQGGQGNSPLHF | TGTGCCAGCAGCCAAGGGGGACAGGGGAATTCACCCCTCCACTTT | . | TRBJ1-6 | TRBD1 | TRBV14
CASSKDRYNSPLHF | TGTGCCAGTAGTAAGGACAGATATAATTCACCCCTCCACTTT | . | TRBJ1-6 | . | TRBV19
CASSQVDTEAFF | TGTGCCAGCAGCCAGGTGGACACTGAAGCTTTCTTT | . | TRBJ1-1 | . | TRBV5-4
CASSSDTGELFF | TGTGCCAGCAGCTCCGACACCGGGGAGCTGTTTTTT | . | TRBJ2-2 | . | TRBV7-2
CASSFQGNTEAFF | TGTGCCAGCAGCTTCCAGGGGAACACTGAAGCTTTCTTT | . | TRBJ1-1 | . | TRBV7-9
CASSYNLAGAWNTGELFF | TGTGCCAGCAGTTACAACCTAGCGGGGGCCTGGAACACCGGGGAGCTGTTTTTT | . | TRBJ2-2 | TRBD2 | TRBV6-2/TRBV6-3
CASSLLGQGATEAFF | TGCGCCAGCAGCTTACTCGGACAGGGGGCAACTGAAGCTTTCTTT | . | TRBJ1-1 | TRBD1 | TRBV5-1
CASSYVGTSNTEAFF | TGTGCCAGCAGCTATGTAGGGACCTCGAACACTGAAGCTTTCTTT | . | TRBJ1-1 | . | TRBV7-9
CASRTGSQNTEAFF | TGTGCCAGCAGGACAGGGTCCCAGAACACTGAAGCTTTCTTT | . | TRBJ1-1 | TRBD1 | TRBV2
CASSLVWWETQYF | TGTGCCAGCAGCTTGGTGTGGTGGGAGACCCAGTACTTC | . | TRBJ2-5 | . | TRBV5-5
CASSIYDRNTEAFF | TGTGCCAGCAGCATATATGACAGGAACACTGAAGCTTTCTTT | . | TRBJ1-1 | . | TRBV6-2/TRBV6-3
CASSGPGGATYEQYF | TGTGCCAGCAGTGGCCCCGGGGGGGCTACCTACGAGCAGTACTTC | . | TRBJ2-7 | TRBD2 | TRBV28